Included here is one T cell receptor (beta chain) sequence, with context. Its matching antigen is unknown. This sample was taken from a study of multiple sclerosis patients with progressive multifocal leukoencephalopathy. Produced via immunoSEQ multiplex PCR; TCRdb's table is partial and in-frame only. The sample carries under 35,000 clones, over 80% recorded once. Study observations and caveats: In most PML patients, TRB repertoires appeared less diverse by entropy.

Regarding time point: time of PML onset. At PML onset, T3 blood samples were taken. Sequencing used PBMCs, obtained from a patient treated with natalizumab. The sequence derives from a woman aged 40 to 50 with progressive multifocal leukoencephalopathy.

Here the CDR3 reads CSVVEQNYGYTF. The CDR3 nucleotides read TGCAGCGTTGTGGAGCAGAACTATGGCTACACCTTC. The chain joins TRBV29-1 to TRBJ1-2, with unresolved D. There are 12 residues in the CDR3. Germline V CDR1 and CDR2: SQVTM, ANQGSEA. Trimming left V 4 bases short and J 2 bases short, with 8 bases between.